In this sample, the clone carrying this TCR beta chain turned up once. Its target is not known. This specimen comes from a study of cytomegalovirus exposure and HLA in healthy donors. Across the study: The same platform was used for the 120 validation repertoires and the approximately 670 first-cohort repertoires, a later analysis reported. General study findings and limits: Confirmation was obtained in vitro that three CMV-associated chains are specific for CMV antigens. In the 120 validation repertoires, about 95% of cluster scores exceeded 0, per a later analysis. The classifier was said to identify cytomegalovirus status with high specificity and sensitivity.

Germline assignment: CDR1 GTSNPN and CDR2 SVGIG (reference sequence). V was trimmed by 0 bases and J by 10 bases, leaving 14 bases between them. The CDR3 contains 13 residues. Sequencing used immunoSEQ multiplex PCR; TCRdb keeps in-frame clones, though not all of them. The sample holds over 150,000 clones, 91% seen once. The rearrangement links TRBV30 to TRBJ2-3, with TRBD1 as a possible D gene (5 bases). This clonotype was sampled from a woman younger than 35 in good health and CMV-seropositive. The sequenced material came from PBMCs. Written as DNA, the CDR3 is TGTGCCTGGAGTGTACAGGTCTTAGGGGCGCAGTATTTT. Protein sequence: CAWSVQVLGAQYF.